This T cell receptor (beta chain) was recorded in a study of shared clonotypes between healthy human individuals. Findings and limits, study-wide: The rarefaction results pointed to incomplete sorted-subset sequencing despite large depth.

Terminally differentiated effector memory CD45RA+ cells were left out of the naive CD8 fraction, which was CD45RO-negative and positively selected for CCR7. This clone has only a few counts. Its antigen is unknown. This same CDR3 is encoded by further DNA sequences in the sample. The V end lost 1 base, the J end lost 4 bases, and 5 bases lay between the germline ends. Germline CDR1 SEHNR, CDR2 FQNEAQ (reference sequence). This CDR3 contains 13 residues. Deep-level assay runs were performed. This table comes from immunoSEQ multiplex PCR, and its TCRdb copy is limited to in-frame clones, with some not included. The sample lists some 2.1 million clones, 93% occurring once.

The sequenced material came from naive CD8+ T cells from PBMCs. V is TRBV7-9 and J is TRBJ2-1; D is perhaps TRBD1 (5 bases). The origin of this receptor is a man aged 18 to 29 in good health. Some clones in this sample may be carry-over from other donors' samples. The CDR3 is CASSLGQYNEQFF. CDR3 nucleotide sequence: TGTGCCAGCAGCTTAGGACAGTACAATGAGCAGTTCTTC.